Listed here are 14 T cell receptor beta chains from one sample, sequenced in a study of shared clonotypes between healthy human individuals. Generated by immunoSEQ multiplex PCR, the TCRdb table keeps only in-frame clones and is missing some. The table lists over 950,000 clones, approximately 75% of them singletons. The specimen sequenced was memory CD4+ T cells from PBMCs. The subset was: CD45RA-negative fraction. The receptors stem from a man aged 18 to 29 in good health. Some clones in this sample may be carry-over from other donors' samples.

This clone is a singleton in its sample. J is TRBJ1-4 and V is TRBV6-1, with a possible D match to TRBD1 (6 bases). CDR3 length: 15 residues. The germline gives CDR1 MNHNS, CDR2 SASEGT. V lost 3 bases, J lost 4 bases, and 12 bases lay in between. CDR3 DNA: TGTGCCAGCAGTGATGAGGGGGGCCGTAATGAAAAACTGTTTTTT. Translation: CASSDEGGRNEKLFF.

With regard to this clone: A much larger clone differs by one base, so this may be a read error. This same CDR3 is encoded by further DNA sequences in the sample. The chain combines TRBV5-4 with TRBJ2-5, with a weak D call TRBD1 (6 bases). Germline CDR1 is SGHNT and CDR2 is YYREEE (reference sequence). Trimming cost V 0 bases and J 2 bases, with 8 bases left between them. The CDR3 totals 14 residues. The CDR3 sequence is CASSLGTAQETQYF. CDR3 bases: TGTGCCAGCAGCTTGGGGACAGCACAAGAGACCCAGTACTTC.

The chain combines TRBV5-4 with TRBJ2-3; unclear D gene. With 4 bases removed from V and 4 bases from J, the gap between germline ends came to 13 bases. Germline V lookup: CDR1 SGHNT, CDR2 YYREEE (reference sequence). CDR3 length equals 14 residues. The CDR3 reads CASSPMDRPDTQYF. The CDR3 nucleotides read TGTGCCAGCAGCCCTATGGATCGCCCAGATACGCAGTATTTT.

The CDR3 is CASSATSGGADAEQYF. For the CDR3, the DNA is TGTGCCAGCAGTGCAACGTCAGGGGGCGCTGACGCCGAGCAGTACTTC. This chain joins TRBV6-1 and TRBJ2-7; TRBD1 matches 8 bases. This CDR3 contains 16 residues. V trimming: 4 bases; J trimming: 6 bases; junction bases outside the gene matches: 14. The germline CDR1 and CDR2 sequences are MNHNS and SASEGT.

This clone was recorded only once. V and J are TRBV7-9 and TRBJ2-2, with 11 bases lining up with TRBD2. CDR3 size: 19 residues. After removal of 6 bases from V and 4 bases from J, the junction contained 16 bases not matched to a gene. The germline V gene encodes CDR1 SEHNR and CDR2 FQNEAQ (reference sequence). CDR3 DNA sequence: TGTGCCAGCAGGCCATTATCCGTAGCGGGAGGGCCGGGCACCGGGGAGCTGTTTTTT. Translation: CASRPLSVAGGPGTGELFF.

As to this clone: Given a much more abundant clone one base away, this may be a read error. The rearrangement joins TRBV27 to TRBJ2-2; 10 nucleotides agree with TRBD1. The CDR3 totals 15 residues. Unmatched junction bases numbered 1, after V lost 3 bases and J lost 3 bases. Germline V gene sequence: CDR1 MNHEY, CDR2 SMNVEV (reference sequence). In nucleotides, the CDR3 is TGTGCCAGCAGTTTTGGGACAGGGGACACCGGGGAGCTGTTTTTT. Residues: CASSFGTGDTGELFF.

J is TRBJ2-7 and V is TRBV4-2; 11 bases are shared with TRBD2. Germline V lookup: CDR1 LGHNA, CDR2 YNFKEQ. V trimming: 4 bases; J trimming: 5 bases; junction bases outside the gene matches: 4. The length of the CDR3 is 14 residues. CDR3 DNA: TGTGCCAGCAGCCTTAGCGGGAGGGAGGACGAGCAGTACTTC. Protein product: CASSLSGREDEQYF.

The V call is TRBV5-1, the J call TRBJ2-7, with 10 bases matching TRBD1. Trimming at V came to 1 base and at J to 6 bases, leaving 7 bases not matched to a gene. This CDR3 contains 15 residues. Per the germline V gene, CDR1 is SGHRS and CDR2 is YFSETQ. The CDR3 region has the DNA TGCGCCAGCAGCTTGATCCGGGACAGGGGTATCGAGCAGTACTTC. Protein product: CASSLIRDRGIEQYF.

The V call is TRBV5-1, the J call TRBJ2-5; tentatively, D is TRBD1 or TRBD2 (5 bases each). Trimming left V 5 bases short and J 4 bases short, with 12 bases between. The CDR3 runs to 13 residues. Germline V gene sequence: CDR1 SGHRS, CDR2 YFSETQ. CDR3 nucleotides: TGCGCCAGCAGGAGCGGCAGGGTAGAGACCCAGTACTTC. Translation gives CASRSGRVETQYF.

In its sample, this clone was seen a few times. The chain employs TRBV25-1 and TRBJ1-1; no definite D call. V shed 6 bases and J shed 5 bases, with 10 bases lying between them. Germline V lookup: CDR1 MGHDK, CDR2 SYGVNS. The CDR3 has 12 amino acids. The CDR3 reads CASSIGRTEAFF. DNA of the CDR3: TGTGCCAGCAGCATTGGGAGGACTGAAGCTTTCTTT. Together with reference TRBV25-1 and TRBJ1-1, the CDR3 gives the full variable domain: EADIYQTPRYLVIGTGKKITLECSQTMGHDKMYWYQQDPGMELHLIHYSYGVNSTEKGDLSSESTVSRIRTEHFPLTLESARPSHTSQYLCASSIGRTEAFFGQGTRLTVV.

The J gene is TRBJ1-5, the V gene TRBV4-2, with a possible D match to TRBD1 (6 bases). V was cut by 0 bases and J by 5 bases, with 11 bases left in between. This CDR3 comprises 15 residues. Germline loops: CDR1 LGHNA, CDR2 YNFKEQ. The CDR3: CASSQDGTSHQPQHF. CDR3 bases: TGTGCCAGCAGCCAAGATGGGACATCTCATCAGCCCCAGCATTTT.

V is TRBV2 and J is TRBJ1-2, with 7 bases matching TRBD1. The CDR3 is 13 amino acids. Losses at the gene ends were 2 bases for V and 4 bases for J; bases not matched to a gene: 1. The germline gives CDR1 SNHLY, CDR2 FYNNEI. Here the CDR3 reads CASSERDSYGYTF. The CDR3 DNA reads TGTGCCAGCAGTGAACGGGACAGCTATGGCTACACCTTC.

The chain links TRBV5-1 to TRBJ2-7; TRBD2 matches 8 bases. The germline V gene has CDR1 SGHRS and CDR2 YFSETQ. This CDR3 has 14 amino acids. V trimming: 2 bases; J trimming: 5 bases; junction bases outside the gene matches: 6. The CDR3 is CASSLPGGGDEQYF. The CDR3 DNA sequence: TGCGCCAGCAGCTTACCGGGAGGGGGGGACGAGCAGTACTTC.

About this clone: In the same sample, other DNA sequences code for this CDR3. This chain joins TRBV28 and TRBJ2-7; D remains ambiguous. Deletions cut 2 bases from V and 3 bases from J, with 8 bases between. From germline, CDR1 is MDHEN and CDR2 SYDVKM. The CDR3 extends over 13 amino acids. The CDR3 DNA follows: TGTGCCAGCAGTTTAGGTGGCAGCTACGAGCAGTACTTC. It yields the protein CASSLGGSYEQYF.